These T cell receptor beta chains were read from a single sample in a study of multiple sclerosis patients with progressive multifocal leukoencephalopathy. Produced via immunoSEQ multiplex PCR; TCRdb's table is partial and in-frame only. The sample has fewer than 35,000 clones; 80% to 95% are singletons. The sequenced sample was PBMCs. The origin of the receptors is a man younger than 45 with multiple sclerosis. The CDR3 runs from the conserved cysteine through the conserved F or W. The D gene is left open where the match is weak. Size is stated for part of the rows, as once, few or many counts, or as a class when the clone is expanded.

j_call | v_call | d_call | clone_size | cdr3_nt | cdr3_aa
TRBJ1-1 | TRBV7-2 | . | . | TGTGCCAGCAGATGGGGTCCAGCCTGGGGAAACACTGAAGCTTTCTTT | CASRWGPAWGNTEAFF
TRBJ2-7 | TRBV7-2 | . | . | TGTGCCAGCAGCACCTTACAGTACGAGCAGTACTTC | CASSTLQYEQYF
TRBJ2-2 | TRBV5-1 | TRBD2 | . | TGCGCCAGCAGCGCCGGACTAGTCACCGGGGAGCTGTTTTTT | CASSAGLVTGELFF
TRBJ2-1 | TRBV21-1 | . | . | TGTGCCAGCAGCAAAGCCCTAGCGGGAGATCGGAATGAGCAGTTCTTC | CASSKALAGDRNEQFF
TRBJ2-5 | TRBV7-2 | TRBD1 | . | TGTGCCAGCAAAGGACAGGGGGTAGCGAGTGAGCAGTACTTC | CASKGQGVASEQYF
TRBJ2-3 | TRBV11-3 | . | . | TGTGCCAGCAGCTTTTCCCCAGGAGGCACAGATACGCAGTATTTT | CASSFSPGGTDTQYF
TRBJ2-2 | TRBV4-3 | TRBD2 | . | TGCGCCAGCAGCGGCCTGACAGCGGGAGTAGTCAATACCGGGGAGCTGTTTTTT | CASSGLTAGVVNTGELFF
TRBJ2-6 | TRBV7-2 | . | . | TGTGCCAGCAGCTCCGTTTTCTCTGGGGCCAACGTCCTGACTTTC | CASSSVFSGANVLTF
TRBJ1-4 | TRBV5-6 | . | . | TGTGCCAGCAGCTTTGGGGTAACTAATGAAAAACTGTTTTTT | CASSFGVTNEKLFF
TRBJ1-1 | TRBV6-5 | . | . | TGTGCCAGCAGTTACTCACAGGGCGCAGGAAATACTGAAGCTTTCTTT | CASSYSQGAGNTEAFF
TRBJ2-1 | TRBV11-3 | TRBD1 | . | TGTGCCAGCAGCTTAGGGGACAGGGCCGGGGATGAGCAGTTCTTC | CASSLGDRAGDEQFF
TRBJ1-5 | TRBV5-5 | . | . | TGTGCCAGCAGCTTAATGGGGTCTCAGCCCCAGCATTTT | CASSLMGSQPQHF
TRBJ1-5 | TRBV7-2 | . | . | TGTGCCAGCAGCTCCCCGGGTCAGGGGTCCAATCAGCCCCAGCATTTT | CASSSPGQGSNQPQHF
TRBJ1-2 | TRBV5-4 | . | . | TGTGCCAGCAGCATAACAGGGTCGGGTGGCTACACCTTC | CASSITGSGGYTF
TRBJ2-2 | TRBV7-2 | . | . | TGTGCCAGCAGCTTCATCATATCCTGGGAGCTGTTTTTT | CASSFIISWELFF
TRBJ2-5 | TRBV18 | TRBD2 | . | TGTGCCAGCTCGTCTCCGGGCGGGGGCCAAGAGACCCAGTACTTC | CASSSPGGGQETQYF
TRBJ1-5 | TRBV18 | . | . | TGTGCCAGCTCACCTCGTGGTCAGCCCCAGCATTTT | CASSPRGQPQHF
TRBJ2-3 | TRBV6-6 | TRBD1 | . | TGTGCCAGCAGCCGAAACAGGGGAGATACGCAGTATTTT | CASSRNRGDTQYF
TRBJ2-1 | TRBV6-1 | . | . | TGTGCCGGCAGAGCGGACGAATCCTACAATGAGCAGTTCTTC | CAGRADESYNEQFF
TRBJ1-5 | TRBV7-2 | . | . | TGTGCCAGCAGCCTCAGTCTTAGCAATCAGCCCCAGCATTTT | CASSLSLSNQPQHF
TRBJ1-5 | TRBV7-2 | . | . | TGTGCCAGCAGCTTAGGGAGGACAGTCAATCAGCCCCAGCATTTT | CASSLGRTVNQPQHF
TRBJ2-5 | TRBV5-4 | . | . | TGTGCCAGCAGCCCGGCGAGGGGGAGGGCGTCAGAGACCCAGTACTTC | CASSPARGRASETQYF
TRBJ2-3 | TRBV6-5 | TRBD2 | . | TGTGCCAGCGGGAATAGCGGGAGGGCTGGGGAAGGGCAGTATTTT | CASGNSGRAGEGQYF
TRBJ2-1 | TRBV19 | TRBD2 | once | TGTGCCAGTAGAAAAACGGGACTAGCCTACAATGAGCAGTTCTTC | CASRKTGLAYNEQFF
TRBJ2-3 | TRBV5-1 | . | . | TGCGCCAGCAGCCCGGCCGGGGGCACAGATACGCAGTATTTT | CASSPAGGTDTQYF
TRBJ2-1 | TRBV6-5 | . | once | TGTGCCAGCAGTTCCAGGGTAACCTACAATGAGCAGTTCTTC | CASSSRVTYNEQFF
TRBJ2-1 | TRBV7-7 | TRBD2 | . | TGTGCCAGCAGCGCCAGACTAGCGGGAGGGCAGGATGAGCAGTTCTTC | CASSARLAGGQDEQFF
TRBJ1-6 | TRBV4-1 | . | . | TGCGCCAGCAGCCGTTCTGTGCAGAGGACTAATAATTCACCCCTCCACTTT | CASSRSVQRTNNSPLHF
TRBJ1-6 | TRBV5-1 | . | . | TGCGCCAGCAGAGACGACCGTCAGGGGTATAATTCACCCCTCCACTTT | CASRDDRQGYNSPLHF
TRBJ2-7 | TRBV7-3 | TRBD2 | . | TGTGCCAGCAGCTTCCCTAGCGGGAGGATCCACGAGCAGTACTTC | CASSFPSGRIHEQYF
TRBJ2-3 | TRBV7-9 | . | once | TGTGCCAGCAGCTTCGGGGGGCGGGCCACAGATACGCAGTATTTT | CASSFGGRATDTQYF
TRBJ2-1 | TRBV5-1 | . | . | TGCGCCAGCCAGAAGGACTCTTCCTACAATGAGCAGTTCTTC | CASQKDSSYNEQFF
TRBJ1-2 | TRBV19 | . | once | TGTGCCAGTAGTATCCTCGGGAGAGACTATGGCTACACCTTC | CASSILGRDYGYTF
TRBJ2-3 | TRBV12-5 | . | . | TGTGCTAGTGGTTTGGTATGGTCAACGGGCACAGATACGCAGTATTTT | CASGLVWSTGTDTQYF
TRBJ2-7 | TRBV7-2 | . | once | TGTGCCAGCAGCTTAGGGGCGGCCCAAGGGGCCTACGAGCAGTACTTC | CASSLGAAQGAYEQYF